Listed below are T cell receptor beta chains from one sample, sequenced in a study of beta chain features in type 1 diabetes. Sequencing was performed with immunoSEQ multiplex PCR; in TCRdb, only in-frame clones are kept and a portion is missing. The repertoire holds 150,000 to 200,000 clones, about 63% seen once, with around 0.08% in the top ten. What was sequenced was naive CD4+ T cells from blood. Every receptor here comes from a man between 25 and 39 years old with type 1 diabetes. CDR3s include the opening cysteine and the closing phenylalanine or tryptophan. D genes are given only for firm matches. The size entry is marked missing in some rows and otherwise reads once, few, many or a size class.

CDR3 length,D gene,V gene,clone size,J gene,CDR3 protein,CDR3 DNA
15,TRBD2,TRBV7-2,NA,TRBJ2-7,CASSRIAGGHPEQYF,TGTGCCAGCAGCCGTATAGCGGGGGGCCACCCGGAGCAGTACTTC
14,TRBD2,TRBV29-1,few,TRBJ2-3,CSVGGPGREDTQYF,TGCAGCGTTGGGGGCCCGGGGAGGGAAGATACGCAGTATTTT
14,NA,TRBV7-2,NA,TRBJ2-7,CASSLGNIYYEQYF,TGTGCCAGCAGCCTCGGGAACATTTACTACGAGCAGTACTTC
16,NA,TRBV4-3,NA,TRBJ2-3,CASSHRWQAFTDTQYF,TGCGCCAGCAGCCACCGGTGGCAGGCATTCACAGATACGCAGTATTTT
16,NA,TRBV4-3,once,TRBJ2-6,CASSREGVAGANVLTF,TGCGCCAGCAGCCGGGAAGGGGTGGCTGGGGCCAACGTCCTGACTTTC
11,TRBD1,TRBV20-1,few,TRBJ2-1,CSASQPGGEFF,TGCAGTGCTAGTCAGCCAGGGGGTGAGTTCTTC
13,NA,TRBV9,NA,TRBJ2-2,CASSNANTGELFF,TGTGCCAGCAGTAACGCGAACACCGGGGAGCTGTTTTTT
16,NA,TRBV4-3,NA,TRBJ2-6,CASSQTTGSGANVLTF,TGCGCCAGCAGCCAAACTACCGGCTCTGGGGCCAACGTCCTGACTTTC
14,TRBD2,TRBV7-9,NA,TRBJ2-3,CASSLLAGADTQYF,TGTGCCAGCAGCTTACTAGCGGGGGCTGATACGCAGTATTTT
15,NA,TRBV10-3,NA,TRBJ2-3,CAISVGGADTDTQYF,TGTGCCATCAGTGTAGGGGGGGCAGACACAGATACGCAGTATTTT
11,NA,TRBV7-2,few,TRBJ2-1,CASSLPREQFF,TGTGCCAGCAGCCTTCCAAGAGAGCAGTTCTTC
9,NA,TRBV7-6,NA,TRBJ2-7,CASSWADYF,TGTGCCAGCAGCTGGGCGGACTACTTC
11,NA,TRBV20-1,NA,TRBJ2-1,CSAALDNEQFF,TGCAGTGCTGCACTGGACAATGAGCAGTTCTTC
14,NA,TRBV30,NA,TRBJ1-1,CAWSLGGMNTEAFF,TGTGCCTGGAGTTTGGGGGGGATGAACACTGAAGCTTTCTTT
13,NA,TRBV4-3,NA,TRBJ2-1,CASSQEGTGEQFF,TGCGCCAGCAGCCAAGAAGGGACGGGTGAGCAGTTCTTC
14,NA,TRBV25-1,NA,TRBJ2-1,CASRPRDTYNEQFF,TGTGCCAGCAGACCAAGGGATACCTACAATGAGCAGTTCTTC
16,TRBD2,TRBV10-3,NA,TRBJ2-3,CAISEWSGGGMYTQYF,TGTGCCATCAGTGAGTGGAGCGGGGGAGGGATGTATACGCAGTATTTT
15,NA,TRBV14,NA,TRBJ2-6,CASSPTASGANVLTF,TGTGCCAGCAGCCCGACCGCGTCTGGGGCCAACGTCCTGACTTTC
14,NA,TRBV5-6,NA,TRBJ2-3,CASSPLGGTDTQYF,TGTGCCAGCAGCCCGTTGGGGGGCACAGATACGCAGTATTTT
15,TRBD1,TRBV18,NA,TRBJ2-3,CASSPGTGNTDTQYF,TGTGCCAGCTCACCCGGGACAGGCAACACAGATACGCAGTATTTT
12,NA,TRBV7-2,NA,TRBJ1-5,CASTHQGQPQHF,TGTGCCAGCACCCATCAGGGTCAGCCCCAGCATTTT
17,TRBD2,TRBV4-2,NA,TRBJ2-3,CASSQDPRGGLTDTQYF,TGTGCCAGCAGCCAAGATCCCCGGGGGGGGCTCACAGATACGCAGTATTTT
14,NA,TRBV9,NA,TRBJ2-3,CASSFQGYTDTQYF,TGTGCCAGCAGCTTCCAAGGTTATACAGATACGCAGTATTTT
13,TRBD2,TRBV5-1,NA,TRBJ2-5,CASRSGGAETQYF,TGCGCCAGCAGAAGCGGGGGAGCGGAGACCCAGTACTTC
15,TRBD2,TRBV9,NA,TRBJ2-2,CASSVWGGFTGELFF,TGTGCCAGCAGCGTATGGGGAGGGTTTACCGGGGAGCTGTTTTTT
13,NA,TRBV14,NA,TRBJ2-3,CASSQGRVNTQYF,TGTGCCAGCAGCCAAGGGCGGGTGAATACGCAGTATTTT
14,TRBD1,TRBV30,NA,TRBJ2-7,CASRGTGTGYEQYF,TGTGCCTCACGGGGGACAGGGACGGGCTACGAGCAGTACTTC
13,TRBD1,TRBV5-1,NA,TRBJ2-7,CASSVGQSGEQYF,TGCGCCAGCAGCGTGGGACAGTCCGGGGAGCAGTACTTC
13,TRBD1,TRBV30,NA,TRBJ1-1,CAWNRGLNTEAFF,TGTGCCTGGAACAGGGGGTTGAACACTGAAGCTTTCTTT